These T cell receptor beta chains were read from a single sample in a study of T cell changes during pregnancy in multiple sclerosis. Only in-frame clones appear in the TCRdb table, and some are missing; sequencing was by immunoSEQ multiplex PCR. This table has roughly 110,000 clones, around 90% appearing once. The sequencing here drew on peripheral blood, taken after pregnancy. All receptors come from a female donor with multiple sclerosis, enrolled in a pregnancy study. Each CDR3 is given with its conserved first and last residue. D genes are given only for firm matches. Not every row has a clone size; where given, it reads once, few, many or a size class.

size	J	D	V	DNA	CDR3
.	TRBJ2-1	TRBD2	TRBV5-5	TGTGCCAGCAGCACACTAGCGGGAGGCCCCCCGGATGAGCAGTTCTTC	CASSTLAGGPPDEQFF
few	TRBJ1-1	TRBD1	TRBV5-1	TGCGCCAGCAGCCCCGACAGGGTCCCGAACACTGAAGCTTTCTTT	CASSPDRVPNTEAFF
.	TRBJ2-7	.	TRBV5-1	TGCGCCAGCAGCCGGGAGGGGGACAGCTCCTACGAGCAGTACTTC	CASSREGDSSYEQYF
once	TRBJ2-2	TRBD2	TRBV9	TGTGCCAGCAGCCCAGCGGGGGATTTCGGGGAGCTGTTTTTT	CASSPAGDFGELFF
.	TRBJ2-3	.	TRBV5-8	TGTGCCAGCAGCGGGGGGTGGGGGACTCCTCCTGATACGCAGTATTTT	CASSGGWGTPPDTQYF
.	TRBJ2-2	TRBD2	TRBV27	TGTGCCAGCAGTTTACCCTCCGCGGGGGGTAACACCGGGGAGCTGTTTTTT	CASSLPSAGGNTGELFF
.	TRBJ2-5	.	TRBV28	TGTGCCAGCAGTTTGTCGGAGACCCAGTACTTC	CASSLSETQYF
.	TRBJ1-3	TRBD1	TRBV10-2	TGCGCCAGCCGCGGGACAGGGGGTAGTGGAAACACCATATATTTT	CASRGTGGSGNTIYF
.	TRBJ1-4	TRBD1	TRBV28	TGTGCCAGCAGTCCCCTCTTTCGGACAGGGAATGAAAAACTGTTTTTT	CASSPLFRTGNEKLFF
.	TRBJ1-1	.	TRBV5-1	TGCGCCAGCAGCTTAATAACGACCAGGGGAAACACTGAAGCTTTCTTT	CASSLITTRGNTEAFF
.	TRBJ1-4	TRBD1	TRBV25-1	TGTGCCAGTGCCCCTGCTCTCGACAGGGTTGGTGAAAAACTGTTTTTT	CASAPALDRVGEKLFF
.	TRBJ2-2	.	TRBV5-4	TGTGCCAGCAGCCCAAGGCAGGGGAGCACCGGGGAGCTGTTTTTT	CASSPRQGSTGELFF
.	TRBJ2-2	.	TRBV7-3	TGTGCCAGCAGCTTAGGCTCTCCGGGCACCGGGGAGCTGTTTTTT	CASSLGSPGTGELFF
.	TRBJ1-1	.	TRBV5-1	TGCGCCAGCAGCTTGGGGATTGAGACAGGGAACACTGAAGCTTTCTTT	CASSLGIETGNTEAFF
.	TRBJ2-4	TRBD2	TRBV7-9	TGTGCCAGCAGCTTTGGGACTAGTGGGGACATTCAGTACTTC	CASSFGTSGDIQYF
.	TRBJ2-7	TRBD1	TRBV6-5	TGTGCCAGCAGTCGGGGGACAGGGGACTCCTACGAGCAGTACTTC	CASSRGTGDSYEQYF
.	TRBJ2-5	TRBD2	TRBV7-2	TGTGCCAGCAGCTTAGGAGTGGGGGGGGGTAGAGAGACCCAGTACTTC	CASSLGVGGGRETQYF
.	TRBJ1-1	.	TRBV6-6	TGTGCCAGCACATCCCAGAGCGGAGTTGAAGCTTTCTTT	CASTSQSGVEAFF
.	TRBJ2-1	TRBD2	TRBV5-1	TGCGCCAGCAGCTTGGAGGCGCTAGCGGCCTACAATGAGCAGTTCTTC	CASSLEALAAYNEQFF
.	TRBJ2-7	.	TRBV6-5	TGTGCCAGCAGTTACTCGAGGTCCTACGAGCAGTACTTC	CASSYSRSYEQYF
.	TRBJ2-7	TRBD1	TRBV5-6	TGTGCCAGCAGCTTTACAGGGGGCATGATCAACGAGCAGTACTTC	CASSFTGGMINEQYF
.	TRBJ1-5	.	TRBV6-1	TGTGCCAGCAGTGGCCTCATCTCGGGACATCCCCTCCGTAGCAATCAGCCCCAGCATTTT	CASSGLISGHPLRSNQPQHF
.	TRBJ2-7	TRBD2	TRBV5-4	TGTGCCAGCAGCCCAACCGCTAGCGGGGCCTCCTACGAGCAGTACTTC	CASSPTASGASYEQYF
.	TRBJ2-5	TRBD1	TRBV11-2	TGTGCCAGCAGCGAAAGGGACAGGGGTATTGGAGAGACCCAGTACTTC	CASSERDRGIGETQYF
once	TRBJ1-2	TRBD1	TRBV11-2	TGTGCCAGCAGCCCCGTCAGGGGGAGTCTTAACTATGGCTACACCTTC	CASSPVRGSLNYGYTF
.	TRBJ2-1	TRBD1	TRBV9	TGTGCCAGCAGCGTAGGATTGGGACAGGGTGGGAATGAGCAGTTCTTC	CASSVGLGQGGNEQFF
.	TRBJ2-6	TRBD2	TRBV5-4	TGTGCCAGCAGCACTCGGACTAGCGGCCCCTCTGGGGCCAACGTCCTGACTTTC	CASSTRTSGPSGANVLTF
.	TRBJ2-2	.	TRBV15	TGTGCCACCAGCAGAGGGGGCAGAAACACCGGGGAGCTGTTTTTT	CATSRGGRNTGELFF
.	TRBJ2-3	TRBD2	TRBV28	TGTGCCAGCAGTGTACCCGGGACTAGCGGCACAGATACGCAGTATTTT	CASSVPGTSGTDTQYF
once	TRBJ1-1	.	TRBV6-5	TGTGCCACCGGGGAGGCGTATAACACTGAAGCTTTCTTT	CATGEAYNTEAFF
.	TRBJ1-5	TRBD1	TRBV2	TGTGCCAGCAGTGTTGGGGCCCGGGACAGCGATCAGCCCCAGCATTTT	CASSVGARDSDQPQHF
.	TRBJ2-2	TRBD1	TRBV7-6	TGTGCCAGCAGCCTAGCGACAGGGGTTAACACCGGGGAGCTGTTTTTT	CASSLATGVNTGELFF
.	TRBJ2-1	.	TRBV6-5	TGTGCCAGCAGTAGACAGGACCCCTACAATGAGCAGTTCTTC	CASSRQDPYNEQFF
.	TRBJ1-1	TRBD1	TRBV30	TGTGCCGGCAGACAGGGCGGCACTGAAGCTTTCTTT	CAGRQGGTEAFF
.	TRBJ2-6	TRBD1	TRBV20-1	TGCAGTGCCCTCGGGGACAGGGGACTGACTTTC	CSALGDRGLTF
.	TRBJ2-2	.	TRBV19	TGTGCCAGTAGTATAGAGACAGGTTCGGCCGGGGAGCTGTTTTTT	CASSIETGSAGELFF
.	TRBJ1-4	.	TRBV2	TGTGCCAGCGCGGCAGGGCTGACCGAAAAACTGTTTTTT	CASAAGLTEKLFF
.	TRBJ1-4	.	TRBV28	TGTGCCAGCAGTTTCGGGACACTAAGGAATGAAAAACTGTTTTTT	CASSFGTLRNEKLFF
.	TRBJ1-2	.	TRBV9	TGTGCCAGCAGCGAGCCCGTGAGGGAAAGCCGTTACTATGGCTACACCTTC	CASSEPVRESRYYGYTF
.	TRBJ2-7	.	TRBV2	TGTGCCAGCAGTGAAAACCAGGTTTCCTACGAGCAGTACTTC	CASSENQVSYEQYF